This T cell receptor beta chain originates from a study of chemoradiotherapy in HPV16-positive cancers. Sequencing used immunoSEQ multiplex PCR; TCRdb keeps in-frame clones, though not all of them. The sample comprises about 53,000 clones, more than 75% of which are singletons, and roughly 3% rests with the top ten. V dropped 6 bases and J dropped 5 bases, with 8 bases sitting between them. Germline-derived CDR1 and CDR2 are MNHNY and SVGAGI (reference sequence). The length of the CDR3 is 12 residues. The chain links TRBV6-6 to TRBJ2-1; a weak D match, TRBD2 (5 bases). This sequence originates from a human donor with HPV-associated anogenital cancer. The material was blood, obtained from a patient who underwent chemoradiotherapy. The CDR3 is CASRRGNNEQFF. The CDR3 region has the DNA TGTGCCAGCAGAAGAGGGAACAATGAGCAGTTCTTC.